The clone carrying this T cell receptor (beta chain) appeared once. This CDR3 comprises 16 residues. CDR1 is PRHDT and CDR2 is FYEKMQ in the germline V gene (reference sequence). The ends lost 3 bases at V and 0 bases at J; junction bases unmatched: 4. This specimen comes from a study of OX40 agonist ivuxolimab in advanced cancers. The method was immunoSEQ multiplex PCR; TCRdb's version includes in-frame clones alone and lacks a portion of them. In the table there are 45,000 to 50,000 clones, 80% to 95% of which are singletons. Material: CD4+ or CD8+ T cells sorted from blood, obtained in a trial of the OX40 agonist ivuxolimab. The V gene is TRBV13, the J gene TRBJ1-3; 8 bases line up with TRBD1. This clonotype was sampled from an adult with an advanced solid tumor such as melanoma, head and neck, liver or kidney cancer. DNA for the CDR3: TGTGCCAGCAGCTTCCCGACAGGGGACTCTGGAAACACCATATATTTT. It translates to CASSFPTGDSGNTIYF.